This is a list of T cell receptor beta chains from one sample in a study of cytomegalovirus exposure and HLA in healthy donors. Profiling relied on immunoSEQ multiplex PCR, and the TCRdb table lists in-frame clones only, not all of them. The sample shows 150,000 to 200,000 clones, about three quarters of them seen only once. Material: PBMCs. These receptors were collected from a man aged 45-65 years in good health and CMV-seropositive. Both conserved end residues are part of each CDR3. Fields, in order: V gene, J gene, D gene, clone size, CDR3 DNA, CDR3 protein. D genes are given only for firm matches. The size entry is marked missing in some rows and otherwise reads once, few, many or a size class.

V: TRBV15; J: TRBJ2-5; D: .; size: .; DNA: TGTGCCACCAGCAGCGGGGAGAAAGAGACCCAGTACTTC; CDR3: CATSSGEKETQYF
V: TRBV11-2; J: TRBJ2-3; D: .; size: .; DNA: TGTGCCAGCAGCTTAGTTGTGGGGCCCACAGATACGCAGTATTTT; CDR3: CASSLVVGPTDTQYF
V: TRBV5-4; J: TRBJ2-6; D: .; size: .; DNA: TGTGCCAGCAGCTTGGACAGGGAAATGACTGGGGCCAACGTCCTGACTTTC; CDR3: CASSLDREMTGANVLTF
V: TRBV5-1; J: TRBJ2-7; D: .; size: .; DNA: TGCGCCAGCAGCCCCCGGGACACCTTACCCTCCTACGAGCAGTACTTC; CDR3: CASSPRDTLPSYEQYF
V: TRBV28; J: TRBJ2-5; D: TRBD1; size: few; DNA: TGTGCCAGCAGGACCCAGGGGGCGCTCGGGGAGACCCAGTACTTC; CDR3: CASRTQGALGETQYF
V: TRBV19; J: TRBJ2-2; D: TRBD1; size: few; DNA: TGTGCCAGTAGAACCGGGACAGGGAACACCGGGGAGCTGTTTTTT; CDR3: CASRTGTGNTGELFF
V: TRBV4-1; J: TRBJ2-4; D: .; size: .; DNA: TGCGCCAGCAGCTCCCCCCAGGGGGCCAAAAACATTCAGTACTTC; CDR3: CASSSPQGAKNIQYF
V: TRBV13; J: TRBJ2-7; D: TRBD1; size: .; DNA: TGTGCCAGCAGCCAGTCTTTGGGACAGGGGGACTACGAGCAGTACTTC; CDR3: CASSQSLGQGDYEQYF
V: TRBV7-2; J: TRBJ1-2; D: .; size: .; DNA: TGTGCCAGCAGCTTTACAGGGAACTATGGCTACACCTTC; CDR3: CASSFTGNYGYTF
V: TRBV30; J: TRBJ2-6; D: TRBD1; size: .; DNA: TGTGCCTGGAGTCGGACAGGGAACTCTGGGGCCAACGTCCTGACTTTC; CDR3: CAWSRTGNSGANVLTF
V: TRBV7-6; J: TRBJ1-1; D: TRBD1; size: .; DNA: TGTGCCAGCAGCGAACACAGGGGAACTGAAGCTTTCTTT; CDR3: CASSEHRGTEAFF
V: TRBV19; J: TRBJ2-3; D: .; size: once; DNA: TGTGCCAGTAGCCCAGGGGCTGCAGATACGCAGTATTTT; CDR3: CASSPGAADTQYF
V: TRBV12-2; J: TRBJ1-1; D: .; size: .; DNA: TGTGCAAGTCGCTTAATCGGGACAGGGGGGGGTACTGAAGCTTTCTTT; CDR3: CASRLIGTGGGTEAFF
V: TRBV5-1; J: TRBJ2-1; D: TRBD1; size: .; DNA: TGCGCCAGCAGCTTCAGGGGGCGGGGCTCGGATGAGCAGTTCTTC; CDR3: CASSFRGRGSDEQFF
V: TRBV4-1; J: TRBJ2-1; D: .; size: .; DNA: TGCGCCAGCAGCCAAGAAGTAAGGGGTTACAATGAGCAGTTCTTC; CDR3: CASSQEVRGYNEQFF
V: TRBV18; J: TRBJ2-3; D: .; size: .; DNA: TGTGCCAGCTCACCAGGGCAGGGGAAGACAGATACGCAGTATTTT; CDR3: CASSPGQGKTDTQYF
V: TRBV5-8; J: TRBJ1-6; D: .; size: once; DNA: TGTGCCAGCAGCCTCAGGGCTTCACCCCTCCACTTT; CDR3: CASSLRASPLHF
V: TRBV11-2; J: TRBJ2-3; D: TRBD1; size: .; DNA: TGTGCCAGCAGCATAGAACAGGGGTTGAGCACAGATACGCAGTATTTT; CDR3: CASSIEQGLSTDTQYF
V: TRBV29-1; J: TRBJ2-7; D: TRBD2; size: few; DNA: TGCAGCGCCTCACTAGCGAACGAGCAGTACTTC; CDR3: CSASLANEQYF
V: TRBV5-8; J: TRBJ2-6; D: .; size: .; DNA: TGTGCCAGCAGCTTGTTGGGGGCTTCGTACTCTGGGGCCAACGTCCTGACTTTC; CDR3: CASSLLGASYSGANVLTF
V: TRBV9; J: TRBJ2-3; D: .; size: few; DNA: TGTGCCAGCAGCGCCCAAGGGGGTAGCAAACCAGATACGCAGTATTTT; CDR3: CASSAQGGSKPDTQYF
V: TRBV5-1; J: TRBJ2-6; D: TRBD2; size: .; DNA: TGCGCCAGCAGCTGGGGACTAGCAGTGAGTGGGGCCAACGTCCTGACTTTC; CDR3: CASSWGLAVSGANVLTF
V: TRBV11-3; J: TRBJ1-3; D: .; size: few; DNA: TGTGCCAGCAGCTTGACAGGCTCTGGAAACACCATATATTTT; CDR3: CASSLTGSGNTIYF
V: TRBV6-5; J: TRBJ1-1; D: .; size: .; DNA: TGTGCCAGCAGTTACCCATCACAGGGAAAGCCTGAAGCTTTCTTT; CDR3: CASSYPSQGKPEAFF
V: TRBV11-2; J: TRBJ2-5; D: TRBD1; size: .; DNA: TGTGCCAGCAGCTTAGGTCCAGGGGGTGGACAAGAGACCCAGTACTTC; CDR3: CASSLGPGGGQETQYF
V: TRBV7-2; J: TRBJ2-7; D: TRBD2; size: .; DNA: TGTGCCAGCAGCTCGCGGACTAGCGGGGGCTACGAGCAGTACTTC; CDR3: CASSSRTSGGYEQYF
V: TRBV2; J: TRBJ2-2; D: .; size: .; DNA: TGTGCCACCCATCAGACTATGAACACCGGGGAGCTGTTTTTT; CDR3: CATHQTMNTGELFF
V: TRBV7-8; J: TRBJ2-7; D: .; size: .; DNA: TGTGCCAGCAGCTTACAGAGGACAGGTCGGGGGGAGCAGTACTTC; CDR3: CASSLQRTGRGEQYF
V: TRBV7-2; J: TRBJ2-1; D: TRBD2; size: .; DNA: TGTGCCAGCAGCTGGAGACTAGCTCGATCCTACAATGAGCAGTTCTTC; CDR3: CASSWRLARSYNEQFF
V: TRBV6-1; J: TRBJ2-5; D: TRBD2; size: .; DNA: TGTGCCAGCAGTGAAGGGGGGAGGGGAACCCAGTACTTC; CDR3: CASSEGGRGTQYF
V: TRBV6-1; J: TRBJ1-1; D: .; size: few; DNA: TGTGCCACCCTACAGGGTAACTTTGCTGAAGCTTTCTTT; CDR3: CATLQGNFAEAFF
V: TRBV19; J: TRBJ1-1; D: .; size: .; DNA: TGTGCCAGTAGTATAGGCAAGGGGCCCACTGAAGCTTTCTTT; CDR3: CASSIGKGPTEAFF
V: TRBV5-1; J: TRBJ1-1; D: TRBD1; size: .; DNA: TGCGCCAGCAGCCGCGCCGGGACAGTTTTGCCCGACACTGAAGCTTTCTTT; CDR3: CASSRAGTVLPDTEAFF
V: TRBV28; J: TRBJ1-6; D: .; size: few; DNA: TGTGCCAGCACCCTCCCCAGGGGACCCCTCCACTTT; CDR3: CASTLPRGPLHF
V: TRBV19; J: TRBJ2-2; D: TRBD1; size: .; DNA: TGTGCCAGTAGTATGGGACAGGGAATCGCCGGGGAGCTGTTTTTT; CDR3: CASSMGQGIAGELFF
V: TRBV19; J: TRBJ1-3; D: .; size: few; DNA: TGTGCCAGTAGTATTTCCGGGTCCTCTGGAAACACCATATATTTT; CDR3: CASSISGSSGNTIYF
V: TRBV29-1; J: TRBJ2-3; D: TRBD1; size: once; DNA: TGCAGCCTCTGGACAGGCTATTTCACAGATACGCAGTATTTT; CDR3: CSLWTGYFTDTQYF
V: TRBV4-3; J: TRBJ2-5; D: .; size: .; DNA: TGCGCCAGCAGCCAAGATCGGACAGCCCGAGGAGCGACCCAGTACTTC; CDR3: CASSQDRTARGATQYF
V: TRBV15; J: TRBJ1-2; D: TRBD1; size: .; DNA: TGTGCCACCAGCAGATCCACAGGGGCCTACTATGGCTACACCTTC; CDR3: CATSRSTGAYYGYTF
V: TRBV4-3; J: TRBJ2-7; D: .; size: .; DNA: TGCGCCAGCAGCCAAGATAGGAGCGGGTACGAGCAGTACTTC; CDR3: CASSQDRSGYEQYF
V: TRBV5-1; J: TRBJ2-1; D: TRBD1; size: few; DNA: TGCGCCAGCAGCTTGGGACAGGGATTTTACAATGAGCAGTTCTTC; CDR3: CASSLGQGFYNEQFF
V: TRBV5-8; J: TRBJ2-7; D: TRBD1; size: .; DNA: TGTGCCAGCAGCTTAGTTTCAGGGGGCTCCTACGAGCAGTACTTC; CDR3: CASSLVSGGSYEQYF
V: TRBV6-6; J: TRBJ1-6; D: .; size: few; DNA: TGTGCCAGCATCCTGGGGGGGACTTCCTATAATTCACCCCTCCACTTT; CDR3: CASILGGTSYNSPLHF
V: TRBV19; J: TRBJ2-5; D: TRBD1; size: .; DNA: TGTGCCAGTAGTACGGGGACAGCGTACCAAGAGACCCAGTACTTC; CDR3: CASSTGTAYQETQYF
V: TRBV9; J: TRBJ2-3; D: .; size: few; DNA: TGTGCCAGCAGCGTAGCAGGAGGGGCCCGGGATACGCAGTATTTT; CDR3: CASSVAGGARDTQYF
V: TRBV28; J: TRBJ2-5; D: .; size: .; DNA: TGTGCCAGCAGTTCGCTTGGGGCTTTAGGGGAGACCCAGTACTTC; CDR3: CASSSLGALGETQYF
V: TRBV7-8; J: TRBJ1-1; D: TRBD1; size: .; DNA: TGTGCCAGCAGCTTCTCAGGGGGGAACACTGAAGCTTTCTTT; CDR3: CASSFSGGNTEAFF
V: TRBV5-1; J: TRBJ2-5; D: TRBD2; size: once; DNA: TGCGCCAGCAGCCACCTGAGCGGGGGGTCCCAAGAGACCCAGTACTTC; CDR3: CASSHLSGGSQETQYF
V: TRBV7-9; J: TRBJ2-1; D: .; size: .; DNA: TGTGCCAGCAGGGCCGGGAGCTCCTACAATGAGCAGTTCTTC; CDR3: CASRAGSSYNEQFF
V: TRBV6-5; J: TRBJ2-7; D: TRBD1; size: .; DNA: TGTGCCAGCAGGACAGGACAGGGGGCGGCCTACGAGCAGTACTTC; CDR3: CASRTGQGAAYEQYF
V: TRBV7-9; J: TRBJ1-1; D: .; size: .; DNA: TGTGCCAGCACAGGGGAGATGTGGAACACTGAAGCTTTCTTT; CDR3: CASTGEMWNTEAFF